This passage covers 4 T cell receptor beta chains from one sample sequenced in a study of blood T cells in healthy people across ages. Primed by a sample-barcoded 5' primer and a J-beta primer mix, a second PCR proceeded for about 6 to 11 cycles. TCRdb re-analysed the 5' RACE reads in MiXCR, keeping a single row per CDR3 protein. The sample records over 1,200,000 distinct CDR3 sequences, roughly 60% being singletons. The sample taken for sequencing was blood. Receptors were obtained from a man in his late teens or twenties in good health.

In this sample, this clonotype turned up a few times. The chain's CDR3 is CSAGSGGSEKLFF. DNA for the CDR3: TGCAGTGCGGGCTCTGGAGGGAGCGAAAAACTGTTTTTT. This chain connects TRBV20-1 to TRBJ1-4; D gene unclear. V lost 6 bases and J lost 8, with 16 bases in between. This CDR3 has 13 residues. Germline V gene data show CDR1 as DFQATT and CDR2 as SNEGSKA (reference sequence).

This clonotype showed up just a few times. The junction does not match germline at one end; this may be a read error. The chain has TRBV4-1 and TRBJ2-7, with D perhaps TRBD1 or TRBD2 (5 bases each). The CDR3 contains 16 residues. CDR1 MGHRA and CDR2 YSYEKL come from the germline V gene. The chain's CDR3 is CASSQDQGGSSYEQYF. The CDR3 DNA reads TGTGCCAGCAGCCAAGATCAGGGTGGGAGCTCCTACGAGCAGTACTTC.

This rearrangement joins TRBV7-9 to TRBJ2-4, with a tentative D call TRBD1 (6 bases). CDR1 and CDR2 from the germline V gene are SEHNR and FQNEAQ (reference sequence). The CDR3 consists of 14 residues. V lost 3 bases to trimming and J lost 13 bases, with 19 bases between them. CDR3 DNA sequence: TGTGCCAGCAGCTTCAGTCCTGGGAAGGGGGAGCAGTACTTC. Its protein product is CASSFSPGKGEQYF.

This clonotype was seen more than once but under ten times. CDR3 amino acids: CASSPDAGEQYF. For the CDR3, the DNA is TGTGCCAGCAGCCCCGACGCTGGGGAGCAGTACTTC. This chain joins TRBV3-1 and TRBJ2-7; D not resolved. The germline V gene encodes CDR1 LGHDT and CDR2 YNNKEL (reference sequence). There are 12 residues in the CDR3. Trimming removed 4 bases at V and 7 bases at J, with 11 bases between.